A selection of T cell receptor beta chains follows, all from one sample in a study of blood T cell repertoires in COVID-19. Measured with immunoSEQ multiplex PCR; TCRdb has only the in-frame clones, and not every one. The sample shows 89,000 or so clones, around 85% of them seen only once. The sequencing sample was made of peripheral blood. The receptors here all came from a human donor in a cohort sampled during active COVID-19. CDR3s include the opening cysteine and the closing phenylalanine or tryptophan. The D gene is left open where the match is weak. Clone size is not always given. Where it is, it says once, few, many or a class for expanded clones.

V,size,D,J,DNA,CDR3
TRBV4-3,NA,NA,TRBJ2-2,TGCGCCAGCAGCCAAGACCTGGGCCTCGAAACCGGGGAGCTGTTTTTT,CASSQDLGLETGELFF
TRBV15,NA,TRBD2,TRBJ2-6,TGTGCCACCAGCAGACGGGGACTAGCGGGAGGGCCCGCCCTCTCTGGGGCCAACGTCCTGACTTTC,CATSRRGLAGGPALSGANVLTF
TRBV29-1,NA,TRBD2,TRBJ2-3,TGCAGCGTCTACGGGGGGGCTGAGGGAACAGATACGCAGTATTTT,CSVYGGAEGTDTQYF
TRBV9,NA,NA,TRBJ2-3,TGTGCCAGCAGCGTAGATTTCTATTCGAGCACAGATACGCAGTATTTT,CASSVDFYSSTDTQYF
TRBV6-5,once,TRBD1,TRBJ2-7,TGTGCCAGCTGCAGGGACAGGGGAGACTCGGAGCAGTACTTC,CASCRDRGDSEQYF
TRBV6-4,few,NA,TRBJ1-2,TGTGCCAGCAGCCAATCCTCAGGCTATGGCTACACCTTC,CASSQSSGYGYTF
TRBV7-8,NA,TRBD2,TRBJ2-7,TGTGCCAGCAGCCCTGGGCGGCTAGCGGGAGCCCAGTACTTC,CASSPGRLAGAQYF
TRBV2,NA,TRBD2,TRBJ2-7,TGTGCCAGCAGTGTAGCGGGGGGTTCCTACGAGCAGTACTTC,CASSVAGGSYEQYF
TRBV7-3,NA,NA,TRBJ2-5,TGTGCCAGCAGCTTAACCCCCCCACAAGAGACCCAGTACTTC,CASSLTPPQETQYF
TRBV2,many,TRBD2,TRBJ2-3,TGTGCCACGACTAGCGGAAACTTCACAGATACGCAGTATTTT,CATTSGNFTDTQYF
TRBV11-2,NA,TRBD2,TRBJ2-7,TGTGCCAGCAGCCTCATGCCGGGACTAGCGGGAAAAGGAGGCGAGCAGTACTTC,CASSLMPGLAGKGGEQYF
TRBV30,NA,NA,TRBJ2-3,TGTGCCTGGAGTGTGGGGGGAACAGATACGCAGTATTTT,CAWSVGGTDTQYF
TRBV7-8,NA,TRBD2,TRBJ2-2,TGTGCCAGCAGCCCCCGGACTAGCGCGAACACCGGGGAGCTGTTTTTT,CASSPRTSANTGELFF
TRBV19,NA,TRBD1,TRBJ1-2,TGTGCCAGTAGTAAGATCCGGGACAGGGCCGGCTACACCTTC,CASSKIRDRAGYTF
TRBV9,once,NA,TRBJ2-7,TGTGCCAGCAGCGCGGGCCCAGGGGCCTCCTACGAGCAGTACTTC,CASSAGPGASYEQYF
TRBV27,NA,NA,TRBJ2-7,TGTGCCAGCAGTTTCCGGGGAAGGGCCTACGAGCAGTACTTC,CASSFRGRAYEQYF